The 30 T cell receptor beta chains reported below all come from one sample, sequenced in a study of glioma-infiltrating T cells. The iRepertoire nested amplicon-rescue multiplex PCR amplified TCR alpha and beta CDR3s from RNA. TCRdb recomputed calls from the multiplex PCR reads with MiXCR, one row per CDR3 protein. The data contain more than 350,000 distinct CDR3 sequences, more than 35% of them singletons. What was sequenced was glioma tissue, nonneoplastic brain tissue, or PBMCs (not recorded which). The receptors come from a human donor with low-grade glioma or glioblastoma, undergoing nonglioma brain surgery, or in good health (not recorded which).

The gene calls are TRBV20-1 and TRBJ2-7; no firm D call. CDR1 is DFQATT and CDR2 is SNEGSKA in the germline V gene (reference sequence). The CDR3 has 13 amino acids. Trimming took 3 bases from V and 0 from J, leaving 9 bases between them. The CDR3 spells CSARTYISYEQYF. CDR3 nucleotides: TGCAGTGCTAGGACCTACATCTCCTACGAGCAGTACTTC.

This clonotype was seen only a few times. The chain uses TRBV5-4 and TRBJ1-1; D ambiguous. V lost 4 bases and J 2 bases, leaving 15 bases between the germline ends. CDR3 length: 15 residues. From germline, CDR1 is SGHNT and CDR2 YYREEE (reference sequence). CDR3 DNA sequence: TGTGCCAGCAGCCCCTCCCTTAACAGCAACACTGAAGCTTTCTTT. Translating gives CASSPSLNSNTEAFF.

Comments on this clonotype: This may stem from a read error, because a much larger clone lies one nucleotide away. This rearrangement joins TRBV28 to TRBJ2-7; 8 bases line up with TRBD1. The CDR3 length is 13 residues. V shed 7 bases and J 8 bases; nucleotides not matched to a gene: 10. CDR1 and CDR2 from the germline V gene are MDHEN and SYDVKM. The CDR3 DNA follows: TGTGCCAGCACCTACGGACAGGGTGACAAGCAGTACTTC. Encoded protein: CASTYGQGDKQYF.

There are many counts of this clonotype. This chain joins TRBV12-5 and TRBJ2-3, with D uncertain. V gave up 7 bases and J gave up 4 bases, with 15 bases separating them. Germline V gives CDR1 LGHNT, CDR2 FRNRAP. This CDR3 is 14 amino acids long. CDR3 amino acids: CASAPGLRPDTQYF. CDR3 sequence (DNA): TGTGCTAGTGCTCCGGGCCTACGTCCAGATACGCAGTATTTT.

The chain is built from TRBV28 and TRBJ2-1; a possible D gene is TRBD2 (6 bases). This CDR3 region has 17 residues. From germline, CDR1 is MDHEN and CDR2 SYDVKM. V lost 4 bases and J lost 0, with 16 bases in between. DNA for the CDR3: TGTGCCAGCAGTTCTCCGGCCCTAGCGAACTCCTACAATGAGCAGTTCTTC. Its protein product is CASSSPALANSYNEQFF. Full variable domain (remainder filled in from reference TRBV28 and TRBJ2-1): DVKVTQSSRYLVKRTGEKVFLECVQDMDHENMFWYRQDPGLGLRLIYFSYDVKMKEKGDIPEGYSVSREKKERFSLILESASTNQTSMYLCASSSPALANSYNEQFFGPGTRLTVL.

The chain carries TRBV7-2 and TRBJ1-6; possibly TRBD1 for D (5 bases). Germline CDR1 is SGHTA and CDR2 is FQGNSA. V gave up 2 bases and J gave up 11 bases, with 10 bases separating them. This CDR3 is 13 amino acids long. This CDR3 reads CASSLTPGTPLHF. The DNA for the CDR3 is TGTGCCAGCAGCTTAACCCCAGGGACACCCCTCCACTTT.

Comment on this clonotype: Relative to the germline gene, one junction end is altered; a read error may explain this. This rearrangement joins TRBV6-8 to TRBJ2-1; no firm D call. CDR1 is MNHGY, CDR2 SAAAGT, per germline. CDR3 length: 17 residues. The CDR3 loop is CASSPRFGRSSYNGQFF. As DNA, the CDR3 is TGTGCCAGCAGTCCTCGATTTGGACGAAGCTCCTACAATGGGCAGTTCTTC.

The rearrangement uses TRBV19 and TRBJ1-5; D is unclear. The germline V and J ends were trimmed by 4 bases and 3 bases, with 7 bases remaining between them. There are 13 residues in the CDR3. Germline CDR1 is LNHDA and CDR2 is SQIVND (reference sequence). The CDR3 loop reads CASSKPNNQPQHF. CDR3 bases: TGTGCCAGTAGTAAGCCGAACAATCAGCCCCAGCATTTT.

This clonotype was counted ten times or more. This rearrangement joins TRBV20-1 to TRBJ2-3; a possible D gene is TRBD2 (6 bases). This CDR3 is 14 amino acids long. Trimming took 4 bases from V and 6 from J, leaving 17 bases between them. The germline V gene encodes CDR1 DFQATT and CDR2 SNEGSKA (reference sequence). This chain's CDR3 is CSANRDSAPDTQYF. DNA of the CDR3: TGCAGTGCTAACCGGGACTCCGCCCCCGATACGCAGTATTTT.

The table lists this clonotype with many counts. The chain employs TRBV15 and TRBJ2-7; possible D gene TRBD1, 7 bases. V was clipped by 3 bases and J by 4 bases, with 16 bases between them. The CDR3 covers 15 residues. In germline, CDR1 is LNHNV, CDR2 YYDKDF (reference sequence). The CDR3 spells CATSRRGLAQYEQYF. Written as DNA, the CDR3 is TGTGCCACCAGCAGGAGGGGGCTAGCGCAATACGAGCAGTACTTC. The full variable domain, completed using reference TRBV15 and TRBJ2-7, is DAMVIQNPRYQVTQFGKPVTLSCSQTLNHNVMYWYQQKSSQAPKLLFHYYDKDFNNEADTPDNFQSRRPNTSFCFLDIRSPGLGDTAMYLCATSRRGLAQYEQYFGPGTRLTVT.

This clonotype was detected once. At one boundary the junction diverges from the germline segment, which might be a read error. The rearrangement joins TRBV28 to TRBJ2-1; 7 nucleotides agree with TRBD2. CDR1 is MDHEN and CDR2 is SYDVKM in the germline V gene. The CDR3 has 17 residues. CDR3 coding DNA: TGTGCCAGCACCTCAGCGGGGAGACCATTGTACTACAGTGAGCAGTTCTTC. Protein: CASTSAGRPLYYSEQFF.

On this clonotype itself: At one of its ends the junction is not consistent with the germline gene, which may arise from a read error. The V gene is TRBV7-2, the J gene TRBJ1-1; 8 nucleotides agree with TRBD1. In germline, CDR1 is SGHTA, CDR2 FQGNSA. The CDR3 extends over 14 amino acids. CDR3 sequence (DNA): TGTGCCAGCAGCTACAGGGGGACGAACACTAAAGCTTTCTTT. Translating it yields CASSYRGTNTKAFF.

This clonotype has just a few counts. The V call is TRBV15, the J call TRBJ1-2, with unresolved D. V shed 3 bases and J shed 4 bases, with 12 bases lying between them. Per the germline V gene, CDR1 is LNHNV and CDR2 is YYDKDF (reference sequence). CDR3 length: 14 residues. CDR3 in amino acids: CATSSFSRAYGYTF. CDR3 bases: TGTGCCACCAGCAGCTTCTCGAGGGCCTATGGCTACACCTTC.

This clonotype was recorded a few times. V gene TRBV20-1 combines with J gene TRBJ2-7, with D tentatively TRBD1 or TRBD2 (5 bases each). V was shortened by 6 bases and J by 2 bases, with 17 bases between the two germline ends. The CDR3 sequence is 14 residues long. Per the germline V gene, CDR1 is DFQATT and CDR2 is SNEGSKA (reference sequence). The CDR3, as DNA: TGCAGTGCAGAATATAGGGACGGTGCCTACGAGCAGTACTTC. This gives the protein CSAEYRDGAYEQYF.

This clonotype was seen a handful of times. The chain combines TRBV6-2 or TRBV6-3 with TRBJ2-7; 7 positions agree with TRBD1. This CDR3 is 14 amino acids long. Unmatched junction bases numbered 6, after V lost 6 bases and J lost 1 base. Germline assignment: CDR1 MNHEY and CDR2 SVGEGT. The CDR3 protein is CASSPGTESYEQYF. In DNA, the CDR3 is TGTGCCAGCAGCCCCGGGACAGAGTCCTACGAGCAGTACTTC.

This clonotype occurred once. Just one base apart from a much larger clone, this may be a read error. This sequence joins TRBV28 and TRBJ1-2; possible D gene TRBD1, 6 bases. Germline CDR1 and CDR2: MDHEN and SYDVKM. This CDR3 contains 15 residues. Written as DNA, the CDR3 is TGTGCCAGCAGTTTTTCAGTGGGGCAGGGGTATGGCTACGCCTTC. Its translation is CASSFSVGQGYGYAF.

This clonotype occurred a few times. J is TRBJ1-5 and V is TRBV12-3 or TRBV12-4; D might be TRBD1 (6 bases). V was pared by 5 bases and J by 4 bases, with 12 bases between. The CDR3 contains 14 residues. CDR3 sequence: CASSPYRVNQPQHF. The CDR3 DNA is TGTGCCAGCAGTCCGTACAGGGTGAATCAGCCCCAGCATTTT.

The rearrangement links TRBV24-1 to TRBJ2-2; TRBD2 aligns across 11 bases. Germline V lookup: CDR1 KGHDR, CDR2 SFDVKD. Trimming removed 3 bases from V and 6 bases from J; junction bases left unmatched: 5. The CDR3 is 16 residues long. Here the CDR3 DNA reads TGTGCCACCAGTGATCCCGGGACTAGCGGAGCCGGGGAGCTGTTTTTT. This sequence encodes CATSDPGTSGAGELFF.

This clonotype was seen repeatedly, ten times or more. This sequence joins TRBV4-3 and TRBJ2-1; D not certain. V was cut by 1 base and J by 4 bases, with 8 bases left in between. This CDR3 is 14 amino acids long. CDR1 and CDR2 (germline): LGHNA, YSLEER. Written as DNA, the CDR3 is TGCGCCAGCAGCCAAGCCTGGATTTACAATGAGCAGTTCTTC. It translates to CASSQAWIYNEQFF.

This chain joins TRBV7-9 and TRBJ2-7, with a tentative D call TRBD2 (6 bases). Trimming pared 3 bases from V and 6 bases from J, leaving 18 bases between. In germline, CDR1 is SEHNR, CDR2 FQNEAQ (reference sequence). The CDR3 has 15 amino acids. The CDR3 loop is CASSFFGGAPGEQYF. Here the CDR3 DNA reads TGTGCCAGCAGCTTTTTTGGCGGGGCCCCGGGCGAGCAGTACTTC.

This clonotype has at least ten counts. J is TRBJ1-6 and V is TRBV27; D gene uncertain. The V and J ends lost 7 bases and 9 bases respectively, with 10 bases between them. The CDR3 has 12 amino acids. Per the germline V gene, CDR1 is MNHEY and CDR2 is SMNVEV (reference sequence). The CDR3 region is CASTDRVSPLHF. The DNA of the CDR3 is TGTGCCAGCACAGATAGGGTTTCACCCCTCCACTTT.

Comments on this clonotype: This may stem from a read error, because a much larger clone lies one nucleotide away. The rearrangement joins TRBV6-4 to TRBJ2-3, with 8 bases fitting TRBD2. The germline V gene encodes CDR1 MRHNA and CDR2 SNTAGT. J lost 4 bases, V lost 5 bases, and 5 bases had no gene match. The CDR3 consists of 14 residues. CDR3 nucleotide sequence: TGTGCCAGCAGTAAAGCGGGAGCCCCAGATACGCAGTATTTT. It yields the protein CASSKAGAPDTQYF.

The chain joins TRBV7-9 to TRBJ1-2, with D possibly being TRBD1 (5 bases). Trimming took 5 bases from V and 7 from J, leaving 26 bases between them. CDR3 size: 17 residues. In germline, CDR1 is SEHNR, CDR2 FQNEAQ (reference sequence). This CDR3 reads CASSNLFGTLRASGYTF. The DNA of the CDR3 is TGTGCCAGCAGCAACCTTTTCGGGACCCTTAGAGCAAGTGGCTACACCTTC.

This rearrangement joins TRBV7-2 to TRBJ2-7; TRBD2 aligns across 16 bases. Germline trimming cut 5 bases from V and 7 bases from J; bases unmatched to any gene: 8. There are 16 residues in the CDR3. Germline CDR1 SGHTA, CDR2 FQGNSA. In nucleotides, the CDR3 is TGTGCCAGCAGCCCCGGGACTAGCGGGGGGGGGGAAGAGCAGTACTTC. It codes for CASSPGTSGGGEEQYF. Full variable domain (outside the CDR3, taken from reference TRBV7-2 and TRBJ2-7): GAGVSQSPSNKVTEKGKDVELRCDPISGHTALYWYRQSLGQGLEFLIYFQGNSAPDKSGLPSDRFSAERTGGSVSTLTIQRTQQEDSAVYLCASSPGTSGGGEEQYFGPGTRLTVT.

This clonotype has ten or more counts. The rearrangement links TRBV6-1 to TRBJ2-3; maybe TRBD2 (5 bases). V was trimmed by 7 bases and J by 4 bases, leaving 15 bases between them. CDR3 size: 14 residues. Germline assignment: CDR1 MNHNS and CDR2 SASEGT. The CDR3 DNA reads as TGTGCCAGCAACCCGGGGATCGGGGCAGATACGCAGTATTTT. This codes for CASNPGIGADTQYF.

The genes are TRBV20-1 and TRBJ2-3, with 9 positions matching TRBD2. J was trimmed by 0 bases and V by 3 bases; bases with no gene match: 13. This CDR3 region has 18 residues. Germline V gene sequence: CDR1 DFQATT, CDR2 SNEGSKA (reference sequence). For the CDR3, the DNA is TGCAGTGCTAGGGATTCGGCGGGAGGGCACTCGAGCACAGATACGCAGTATTTT. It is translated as CSARDSAGGHSSTDTQYF.

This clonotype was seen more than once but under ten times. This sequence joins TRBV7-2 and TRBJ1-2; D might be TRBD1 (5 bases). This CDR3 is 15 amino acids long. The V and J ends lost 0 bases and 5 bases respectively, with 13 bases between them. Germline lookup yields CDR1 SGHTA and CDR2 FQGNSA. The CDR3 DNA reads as TGTGCCAGCAGCTTAGCGTGGGGCGCGGGATATGGCTACACCTTC. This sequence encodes CASSLAWGAGYGYTF. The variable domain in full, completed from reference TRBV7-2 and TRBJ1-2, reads GAGVSQSPSNKVTEKGKDVELRCDPISGHTALYWYRQSLGQGLEFLIYFQGNSAPDKSGLPSDRFSAERTGGSVSTLTIQRTQQEDSAVYLCASSLAWGAGYGYTFGSGTRLTVV.

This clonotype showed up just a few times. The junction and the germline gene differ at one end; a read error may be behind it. The CDR3 sequence: CSAREVANYSYTF. The CDR3 DNA sequence: TGCAGTGCTAGAGAGGTGGCTAACTATAGCTACACCTTC. This chain joins TRBV20-1 and TRBJ1-2, with D uncertain. CDR1 is DFQATT, CDR2 SNEGSKA, per germline (reference sequence). The CDR3 contains 13 residues.

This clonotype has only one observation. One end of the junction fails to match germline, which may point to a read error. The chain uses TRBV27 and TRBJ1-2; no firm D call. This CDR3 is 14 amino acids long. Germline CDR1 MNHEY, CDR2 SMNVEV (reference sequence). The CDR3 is CAGSSSWVTYGYTF. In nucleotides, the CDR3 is TGTGCCGGCAGTTCCTCCTGGGTGACCTATGGCTACACCTTC.

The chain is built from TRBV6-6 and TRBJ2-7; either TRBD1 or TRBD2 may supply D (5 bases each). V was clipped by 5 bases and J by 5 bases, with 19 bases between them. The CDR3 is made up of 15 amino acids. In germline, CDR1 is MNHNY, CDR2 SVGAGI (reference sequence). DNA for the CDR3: TGTGCCAGCAGTAAGGGACGGTCGTTTGCCCACGAGCAGTACTTC. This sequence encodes CASSKGRSFAHEQYF.